The subject of this entry is one T cell receptor (beta chain). Its antigen is as yet unknown. TCRdb keeps only in-frame clones here, not all; method: immunoSEQ multiplex PCR. The sample shows 65,000 to 90,000 clones, under 95% of them seen only once. The sample originates from a study of lymphopenia after photon versus proton radiotherapy. General observations from the study: Better survival with proton therapy was suggested as possible, not demonstrated.

The CDR3 length is 14 residues. The germline gives CDR1 MDHEN, CDR2 SYDVKM. With 5 bases clipped from V and 6 bases from J, the junction kept 6 bases outside the gene matches. The sequencing used peripheral blood, collected from a patient treated with photon-based radiotherapy. This rearrangement joins TRBV28 to TRBJ1-5, with TRBD1 identical over 8 bases. This TCR was recovered from a woman between 40 and 55 years old with cholangiocarcinoma. CDR3 DNA: TGTGCCAGCAGTATCAGGGGGCGAAGTCAGCCCCAGCATTTT. Protein sequence: CASSIRGRSQPQHF.